The 21 T cell receptor beta chains listed next were all sequenced from one sample in a study of radiation and T cells in renal cell carcinoma. Only in-frame clones appear in the TCRdb table, and some are missing; sequencing was by immunoSEQ multiplex PCR. The profile covers approximately 150,000 clones, with 86% appearing a single time and roughly 17% taken by the ten largest. Time point of the sample: blood 4 weeks post-SBRT, at nephrectomy. Treatment meaning: 15 Gy SBRT to primary tumor, nephrectomy 4 weeks later. The sample consisted of blood, taken from a patient whose treatment included radiotherapy and nephrectomy. The receptors come from a woman aged 45-65 years with renal cell carcinoma.

V usage is TRBV4-1 and J usage is TRBJ1-2, with D possibly being TRBD1 (5 bases). Looked up from germline, CDR1 is MGHRA and CDR2 is YSYEKL. This CDR3 is built from 14 residues. Deletions cut 0 bases from V and 3 bases from J, with 8 bases between. The CDR3 reads CASSQDSRDYGYTF. The CDR3 nucleotides are TGCGCCAGCAGCCAAGATTCCAGGGACTATGGCTACACCTTC.

V and J are TRBV5-5 and TRBJ1-5, with TRBD1 matching over 9 bases. In germline, CDR1 is SGHKS, CDR2 YYEKEE (reference sequence). The CDR3 runs 15 residues. V lost 2 bases, J lost 9 bases, and 9 bases stayed unmatched. The DNA of the CDR3 is TGTGCCAGCAGCTTAGGGACAGGGCACCCGGGGCCCCAGCATTTT. This gives the protein CASSLGTGHPGPQHF.

This clone was seen once. The V and J genes are TRBV5-6 and TRBJ1-2; a weak D match, TRBD1 (6 bases). Germline values: CDR1 SGHDT, CDR2 YYEEEE. Trimming removed 4 bases at V and 7 bases at J, with 17 bases between. This CDR3 has 14 residues. Here the CDR3 DNA reads TGTGCCAGCAGCAGCTGGTGGGGGGCCCTTGGCTACACCTTC. Translated: CASSSWWGALGYTF.

This chain links TRBV7-8 with TRBJ2-2, with a weak D call TRBD2 (6 bases). V was cut by 2 bases and J by 4 bases, with 20 bases left in between. The CDR3 extends over 18 amino acids. Looked up from germline, CDR1 is SGHVS and CDR2 is FQNEAQ. The CDR3 DNA sequence: TGTGCCAGCAGCTTAAGGGCCGGGGCGGGAACAGGCACCGGGGAGCTGTTTTTT. It translates to CASSLRAGAGTGTGELFF.

The chain recombines TRBV4-3 with TRBJ2-1; 7 bases match TRBD1. Germline trimming cut 3 bases from V and 4 bases from J; bases unmatched to any gene: 6. Germline V gene lookup returns CDR1 LGHNA and CDR2 YSLEER. This CDR3 contains 15 residues. The DNA for the CDR3 is TGCGCCAGCAGCCACAGACAGGGTTCATACAATGAGCAGTTCTTC. Translating gives CASSHRQGSYNEQFF.

V is TRBV27 and J is TRBJ2-5; the match to TRBD1 covers 7 bases. Looked up from germline, CDR1 is MNHEY and CDR2 is SMNVEV (reference sequence). Trimming took 3 bases from V and 9 from J; bases not matched to a gene: 4. The CDR3 runs to 12 residues. The CDR3 protein is CASSFLGQPQYF. In DNA, the CDR3 is TGTGCCAGCAGTTTCTTGGGACAGCCCCAGTACTTC.

J is TRBJ1-4 and V is TRBV5-5; no definite D call. The germline gives CDR1 SGHKS, CDR2 YYEKEE (reference sequence). CDR3 length equals 14 residues. The germline V and J ends were trimmed by 0 bases and 3 bases, with 6 bases remaining between them. The CDR3 protein is CASSLVRANEKLFF. Here the CDR3 DNA reads TGTGCCAGCAGCTTGGTTAGGGCTAATGAAAAACTGTTTTTT.

The chain uses TRBV5-1 and TRBJ1-4; 8 bases align to TRBD1. Germline CDR1 is SGHRS and CDR2 is YFSETQ. V lost 1 base, J lost 5 bases, and 4 bases stayed unmatched. The CDR3 totals 15 residues. The CDR3 reads CASSLSGQANEKLFF. CDR3 bases: TGCGCCAGCAGCTTGTCGGGACAGGCAAATGAAAAACTGTTTTTT.

V and J are TRBV10-2 and TRBJ1-4; D might be TRBD1 (5 bases). The ends were cut back, 6 bases at V and 5 bases at J, with 7 bases in the middle. CDR1 is WSHSY, CDR2 SAAADI, per germline. CDR3 size: 12 residues. The CDR3 DNA reads TGCGCCAGCAGCGACAGAAATGAAAAACTGTTTTTT. It is translated as CASSDRNEKLFF.

This chain connects TRBV4-1 to TRBJ2-7; the match to TRBD2 covers 7 bases. Germline trimming cut 4 bases from V and 2 bases from J; bases unmatched to any gene: 2. Germline values: CDR1 MGHRA, CDR2 YSYEKL. The CDR3 length is 13 residues. The DNA of the CDR3 is TGCGCCAGCAGCCTACGGGAGGCCTACGAGCAGTACTTC. Protein: CASSLREAYEQYF.

This chain links TRBV5-4 with TRBJ1-1, with a weak D call TRBD1 (5 bases). The V end was cut by 1 base, the J end by 4 bases, with 17 bases between. From germline, CDR1 is SGHNT and CDR2 YYREEE (reference sequence). The CDR3 has 16 residues. Written as DNA, the CDR3 is TGTGCCAGCAGCTTGTTGAGGCCAGGGAGGACCACTGAAGCTTTCTTT. Translated: CASSLLRPGRTTEAFF. Complete variable domain (other parts from reference TRBV5-4 and TRBJ1-1): ETGVTQSPTHLIKTRGQQVTLRCSSQSGHNTVSWYQQALGQGPQFIFQYYREEENGRGNFPPRFSGLQFPNYSSELNVNALELDDSALYLCASSLLRPGRTTEAFFGQGTRLTVV.

This sequence joins TRBV18 and TRBJ2-5, with D perhaps matching TRBD1 (6 bases). The CDR3 loop spans 14 amino acids. Looked up from germline, CDR1 is KGHSH and CDR2 is LQKENI. Trimming pared 2 bases from V and 1 base from J, leaving 8 bases between. This CDR3 reads CASSPGGGQETQYF. The CDR3 DNA reads TGTGCCAGCTCACCAGGGGGCGGCCAAGAGACCCAGTACTTC. Full variable domain (rest looked up from reference TRBV18 and TRBJ2-5): NAGVMQNPRHLVRRRGQEARLRCSPMKGHSHVYWYRQLPEEGLKFMVYLQKENIIDESGMPKERFSAEFPKEGPSILRIQQVVRGDSAAYFCASSPGGGQETQYFGPGTRLLVL.

This chain connects TRBV4-1 to TRBJ1-3; 7 nucleotides agree with TRBD1. The V segment lost 4 bases and the J segment 6 bases; nucleotides outside the gene matches: 3. The CDR3 is made up of 13 amino acids. CDR1 and CDR2 (germline): MGHRA, YSYEKL. CDR3 in DNA: TGCGCCAGCAGCCCGACAGGGATAAACACCATATATTTT. Its translation is CASSPTGINTIYF.

The V gene is TRBV30, the J gene TRBJ2-3, with 9 bases lining up with TRBD2. The germline CDR1 and CDR2 sequences are GTSNPN and SVGIG (reference sequence). The CDR3 loop spans 15 amino acids. J lost 3 bases, V lost 4 bases, and 8 bases had no gene match. The CDR3 DNA reads as TGTGCCTGGACCCCAGGGGCGGGAGGGACAGATACGCAGTATTTT. Its protein product is CAWTPGAGGTDTQYF.

The chain employs TRBV29-1 and TRBJ1-6; no reliable D call. CDR1 is SQVTM, CDR2 ANQGSEA, per germline. V was clipped by 0 bases and J by 7 bases, with 10 bases between them. The CDR3 runs to 14 residues. The CDR3 protein is CSVEDRGSNSPLHF. The CDR3 coding sequence is TGCAGCGTTGAAGATCGCGGGTCCAATTCACCCCTCCACTTT.

The rearrangement links TRBV4-3 to TRBJ2-1; D remains unclear. The germline CDR1 and CDR2 sequences are LGHNA and YSLEER. The germline V and J ends were trimmed by 0 bases and 4 bases, with 4 bases remaining between them. The CDR3 is 13 residues long. The CDR3 sequence is CASSQDGYNEQFF. CDR3 DNA: TGCGCCAGCAGCCAAGATGGATACAATGAGCAGTTCTTC.

The rearrangement uses TRBV27 and TRBJ2-7, with a tentative D call TRBD1 (6 bases). Trimming pared 6 bases from V and 6 bases from J, leaving 15 bases between. CDR3 length equals 13 residues. Germline CDR1 reads MNHEY; CDR2 reads SMNVEV (reference sequence). The CDR3 region is CASSPTGLGEQYF. In DNA, the CDR3 is TGTGCCAGCAGCCCCACAGGGCTCGGCGAGCAGTACTTC.

This clone was found once. The rearrangement links TRBV7-2 to TRBJ1-2; D gene ambiguous. V was cut by 4 bases and J by 1 base, with 13 bases left in between. Germline CDR1 is SGHTA and CDR2 is FQGNSA. CDR3 size: 15 residues. CDR3 protein: CASSSTRTVNYGYTF. In nucleotides, the CDR3 is TGTGCCAGCAGCTCGACCAGGACGGTTAACTATGGCTACACCTTC.

This clone came up a few times. The chain employs TRBV18 and TRBJ2-1; D is possibly TRBD2 (7 bases). CDR3 length: 14 residues. Looked up from germline, CDR1 is KGHSH and CDR2 is LQKENI. The V gene lost 3 bases and the J gene lost 8 bases, with 14 bases spanning the gap. This CDR3 reads CASSPGGGIDEQFF. CDR3 DNA sequence: TGTGCCAGCTCACCGGGAGGGGGTATCGATGAGCAGTTCTTC.

V and J are TRBV4-2 and TRBJ2-1, with 9 nucleotides matching TRBD2. The CDR3 is 16 residues long. The junction had 10 bases not matched to a gene; V was cut back by 0 bases and J by 10 bases. CDR1 is LGHNA, CDR2 YNFKEQ, per germline. The CDR3 sequence is CASSQDASGKVTEQFF. As DNA, the CDR3 is TGTGCCAGCAGCCAAGATGCTAGCGGGAAAGTCACGGAGCAGTTCTTC.

This chain links TRBV7-2 with TRBJ2-4, with 11 bases aligning to TRBD2. In germline, CDR1 is SGHTA, CDR2 FQGNSA. The CDR3 is made up of 15 amino acids. The trim removed 5 bases at V and 8 bases at J, leaving 8 bases unmatched. The CDR3: CASSQTSGSMDIQYF. The CDR3 DNA follows: TGTGCCAGCAGCCAAACTAGCGGGAGTATGGACATTCAGTACTTC.